This passage covers 5 T cell receptor beta chains from one sample sequenced in a study of T cells in Graves' hyperthyroidism and ophthalmopathy. TCR beta CDR3 sequences were amplified from RNA transcripts. HTBI primers were employed in a first-round RT-PCR of the TCR CDR3. TCRdb called the multiplex PCR reads again in MiXCR, with one record for every CDR3 protein. Found here are hundreds of thousands of distinct CDR3 sequences, roughly a sixth of them singletons; the top ten hold approximately 15%. The sample taken for sequencing was blood. The receptor source for this set is a woman aged 50 to 60 with Graves' hyperthyroidism that later progressed to Graves' ophthalmopathy.

In its sample, this clonotype was seen many times. The chain is built from TRBV12-3 or TRBV12-4 and TRBJ1-1, with a tentative D call TRBD1 (5 bases). V gave up 5 bases and J gave up 6 bases, with 10 bases separating them. The CDR3 length is 12 residues. The CDR3 here is CASSLRVPEAFF. In nucleotides, the CDR3 is TGTGCCAGCAGTCTCAGGGTGCCTGAAGCTTTCTTT.

The table lists this clonotype with a few counts. CDR3 in amino acids: CASSAGEPISYEQYF. The CDR3 coding sequence is TGCGCCAGCAGTGCGGGGGAACCCATCTCCTACGAGCAGTACTTC. The chain couples TRBV10-2 to TRBJ2-7; possible D gene TRBD2, 6 bases. Trimming took off 4 bases at V and 0 bases at J, with 13 bases between the two ends. The CDR3 is made up of 15 amino acids. Per the germline V gene, CDR1 is WSHSY and CDR2 is SAAADI.

The rearrangement joins TRBV30 to TRBJ1-5; D remains ambiguous. The germline V gene has CDR1 GTSNPN and CDR2 SVGIG (reference sequence). V shed 4 bases and J shed 0 bases, with 13 bases lying between them. The CDR3 totals 15 residues. CDR3 residues: CAWTALGYSNQPQHF. The CDR3 DNA reads as TGTGCCTGGACTGCACTGGGCTATAGCAATCAGCCCCAGCATTTT.

In its sample, this clonotype was seen a few times. One end of the junction varies from germline; a read error may be responsible. V usage is TRBV5-1 and J usage is TRBJ2-3; the match to TRBD2 covers 13 bases. From germline, CDR1 is SGHRS and CDR2 YFSETQ. This CDR3 is built from 16 residues. For the CDR3, the DNA is TGCGCCAGCAGCTCGAGGACTAGCGGGAGCACAGGTACGCAGTATTTT. This sequence encodes CASSSRTSGSTGTQYF. Variable domain in full (rest from reference TRBV5-1 and TRBJ2-3): KAGVTQTPRYLIKTRGQQVTLSCSPISGHRSVSWYQQTPGQGLQFLFEYFSETQRNKGNFPGRFSGRQFSNSRSEMNVSTLELGDSALYLCASSSRTSGSTGTQYFGPGTRLTVL.

This chain joins TRBV5-1 and TRBJ1-1, with no clear D. Per the germline V gene, CDR1 is SGHRS and CDR2 is YFSETQ. This CDR3 is built from 16 residues. Trimming took off 4 bases at V and 0 bases at J, with 16 bases between the two ends. Here the CDR3 DNA reads TGCGCCAGCAGCATATCTCAGAATATCATGAACACTGAAGCTTTCTTT. Translating it yields CASSISQNIMNTEAFF.